These 9 T cell receptor beta chains share one sample of origin, sequenced in a study of T cells in tumors after PD-1 blockade. The repertoire was sequenced with immunoSEQ multiplex PCR; TCRdb's copy has only in-frame clones and lacks some. This table holds 45,000 to 60,000 clones, under 85% found once. Sequences were derived from PBMCs, sampled before anti-PD-1 therapy. These receptors all come from a human donor with advanced basal cell or squamous cell carcinoma (not recorded which).

This chain uses TRBV19 with TRBJ2-6; 7 bases match TRBD1. V shed 3 bases and J 2 bases; nucleotides not matched to a gene: 4. This CDR3 contains 16 residues. Germline loops: CDR1 LNHDA, CDR2 SQIVND (reference sequence). CDR3 coding DNA: TGTGCCAGTAGTATCTACGACAGGGCTGGGGCCAACGTCCTGACTTTC. Amino acid sequence: CASSIYDRAGANVLTF.

The CDR3 DNA follows: TGTGCCAGTAGTATAGATCACCTTGAAGCTTTCTTT. Its protein product is CASSIDHLEAFF. This chain connects TRBV19 to TRBJ1-1, with D uncertain. Trimming removed 0 bases at V and 7 bases at J, with 6 bases between. CDR1 is LNHDA, CDR2 SQIVND, per germline (reference sequence). This CDR3 comprises 12 residues.

By its share, this clone is medium-sized. The V call is TRBV2, the J call TRBJ2-3, with a possible D match to TRBD2 (5 bases). Germline lookup yields CDR1 SNHLY and CDR2 FYNNEI. This CDR3 region has 13 residues. Trimming stripped 3 bases from V and 5 bases from J, with 9 bases between. In nucleotides, the CDR3 is TGTGCCAGCAGTGAGAAGCGGAGAGATACGCAGTATTTT. The encoded protein is CASSEKRRDTQYF. The full variable domain, its missing parts supplied by reference TRBV2 and TRBJ2-3, is EPEVTQTPSHQVTQMGQEVILRCVPISNHLYFYWYRQILGQKVEFLVSFYNNEISEKSEIFDDQFSVERPDGSNFTLKIRSTKLEDSAMYFCASSEKRRDTQYFGPGTRLTVL.

This rearrangement joins TRBV19 to TRBJ1-1; 7 nucleotides agree with TRBD1. The CDR3 extends over 14 amino acids. V was clipped by 5 bases and J by 0 bases; unmatched bases: 3. Germline values: CDR1 LNHDA, CDR2 SQIVND (reference sequence). The CDR3 DNA is TGTGCCAGTAGTGAGGACAGGTTGAACACTGAAGCTTTCTTT. This gives the protein CASSEDRLNTEAFF.

The chain has TRBV5-1 and TRBJ2-7; TRBD1 matches at 8 bases. V trimming: 6 bases; J trimming: 2 bases; junction bases outside the gene matches: 7. CDR3 size: 14 residues. Looked up from germline, CDR1 is SGHRS and CDR2 is YFSETQ. This CDR3 reads CASKFDRGAYEQYF. In DNA, the CDR3 is TGCGCCAGCAAATTCGACAGGGGAGCCTACGAGCAGTACTTC.

The gene calls are TRBV5-1 and TRBJ2-1, with D maybe TRBD2 (5 bases). With 1 base removed from V and 7 bases from J, the gap between germline ends came to 12 bases. CDR1 SGHRS and CDR2 YFSETQ come from the germline V gene. The CDR3 contains 14 residues. CDR3 in DNA: TGCGCCAGCAGCTTGCAAACAACGGGGAATGAGCAGTTCTTC. It is translated as CASSLQTTGNEQFF.

The chain uses TRBV7-9 and TRBJ2-7; 9 bases align to TRBD1. The J segment lost 5 bases and the V segment lost 3 bases, leaving 8 bases of the junction unmatched. This CDR3 spans 15 amino acids. The germline CDR1 and CDR2 sequences are SEHNR and FQNEAQ (reference sequence). CDR3 sequence reads: CASSLGQGRHDEQYF. The DNA for the CDR3 is TGTGCCAGCAGCTTGGGACAGGGAAGACATGACGAGCAGTACTTC.

The rearrangement joins TRBV6-5 to TRBJ2-3; 10 nucleotides line up with TRBD2. The germline gives CDR1 MNHEY, CDR2 SVGAGI. V shed 7 bases, J shed 3 bases, and the junction held 7 bases outside the gene matches. CDR3 length: 15 amino acids. CDR3: CASTLTSGLTDTQYF. The CDR3 nucleotides read TGTGCCAGCACCCTGACTAGCGGGCTAACAGATACGCAGTATTTT.

A few counts support this clone. The gene calls are TRBV7-2 and TRBJ2-5, with 12 bases identical to TRBD2. Germline loops: CDR1 SGHTA, CDR2 FQGNSA. The CDR3 extends over 16 amino acids. The trim removed 1 base at V and 5 bases at J, leaving 5 bases unmatched. The CDR3 DNA reads as TGTGCCAGCAGCTTAGTGCTAGCGGGAGGGGCTGAGACCCAGTACTTC. Its translation is CASSLVLAGGAETQYF.